This is a list of T cell receptor beta chains from one sample in a study of cytomegalovirus exposure and HLA in healthy donors. Profiled with immunoSEQ multiplex PCR; TCRdb holds only in-frame clones, not every one. This table holds over 150,000 clones, under 80% found once. Sequenced input: PBMCs. These receptors originate from a man aged 25-45 years in good health and CMV-seropositive. The CDR3 runs from the conserved cysteine through the conserved F or W. The D gene is left open where the match is weak. Rows give clone size only sometimes, using once, few, many, or a class for an expanded clone.

cdr3_length j_call clone_size d_call v_call cdr3_nt cdr3_aa
12 TRBJ1-2 . . TRBV29-1 TGCAGCGTTGGCGGGCAGGACGTTGGCTACACCTTC CSVGGQDVGYTF
13 TRBJ2-7 once . TRBV7-8 TGTGCCAGCAGGGGGGCCACGCCCTACGAGCAGTACTTC CASRGATPYEQYF
17 TRBJ2-1 . TRBD2 TRBV6-4 TGTGCCAGCAGTGATCGGCCGGGACTAGCGGGAGATAATGAGCAGTTCTTC CASSDRPGLAGDNEQFF
16 TRBJ1-3 . . TRBV5-6 TGTGCCAGCAGCTGGGGCAGGGCATATACTGGAAACACCATATATTTT CASSWGRAYTGNTIYF
12 TRBJ2-7 few TRBD1 TRBV19 TGTGCCAGTAGCAGGGGGCCGGATGAGCAGTACTTC CASSRGPDEQYF
13 TRBJ1-5 . TRBD1 TRBV11-2 TGTGCCAGCAGCCGGGGGACAGAACAGCCCCAGCATTTT CASSRGTEQPQHF
13 TRBJ2-7 . . TRBV7-9 TGTGCCAGCAGCTTCTATAGCTCCTACGAGCAGTACTTC CASSFYSSYEQYF
14 TRBJ2-7 . . TRBV18 TGTGCCAGCTCCCCCGGGACTCGGTCCTACGAGCAGTACTTC CASSPGTRSYEQYF
18 TRBJ1-6 . . TRBV23-1 TGCGCCAGCACCCCATTTCGGGAGGGGGACGGAGATAATTCACCCCTCCACTTT CASTPFREGDGDNSPLHF
15 TRBJ2-5 few TRBD1 TRBV27 TGTGCCAGCACCCAGACAGGGATTGCCCAAGAGACCCAGTACTTC CASTQTGIAQETQYF